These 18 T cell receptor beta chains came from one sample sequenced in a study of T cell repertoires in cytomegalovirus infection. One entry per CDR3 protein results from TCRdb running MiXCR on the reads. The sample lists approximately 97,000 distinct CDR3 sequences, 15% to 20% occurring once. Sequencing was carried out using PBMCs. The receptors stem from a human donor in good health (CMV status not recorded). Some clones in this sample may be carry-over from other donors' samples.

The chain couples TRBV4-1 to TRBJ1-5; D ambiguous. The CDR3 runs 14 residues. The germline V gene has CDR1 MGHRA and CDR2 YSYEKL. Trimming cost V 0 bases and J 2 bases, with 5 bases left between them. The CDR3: CASSQDRGNQPQHF. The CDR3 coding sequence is TGCGCCAGCAGCCAAGATCGGGGCAATCAGCCCCAGCATTTT.

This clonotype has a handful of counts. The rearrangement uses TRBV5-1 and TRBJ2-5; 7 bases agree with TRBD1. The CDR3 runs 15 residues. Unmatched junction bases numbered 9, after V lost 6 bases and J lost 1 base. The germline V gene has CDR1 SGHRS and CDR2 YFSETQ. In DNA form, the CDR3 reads TGCGCCAGCACGGGATCGACAGGGATCCAAGAGACCCAGTACTTC. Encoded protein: CASTGSTGIQETQYF.

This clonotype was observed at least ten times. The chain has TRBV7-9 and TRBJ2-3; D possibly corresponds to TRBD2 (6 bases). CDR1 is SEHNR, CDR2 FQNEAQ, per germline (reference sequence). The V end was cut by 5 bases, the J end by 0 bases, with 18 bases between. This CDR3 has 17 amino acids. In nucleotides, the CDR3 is TGTGCCAGCAGCCAGACCCTGGGAGGCGTTAGCACAGATACGCAGTATTTT. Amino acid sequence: CASSQTLGGVSTDTQYF.

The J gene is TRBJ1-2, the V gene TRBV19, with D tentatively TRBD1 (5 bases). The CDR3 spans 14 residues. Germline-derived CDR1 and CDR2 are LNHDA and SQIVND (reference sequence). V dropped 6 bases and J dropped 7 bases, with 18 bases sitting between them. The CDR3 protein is CASRTSRDDGGYTF. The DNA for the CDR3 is TGTGCCAGTAGGACCTCCCGGGACGACGGTGGCTACACCTTC.

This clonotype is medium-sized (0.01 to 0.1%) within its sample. In DNA, the CDR3 is TGTGCCAGCAGCTTAGCCACTGAAGCTTTCTTT. Residues: CASSLATEAFF. The chain carries TRBV7-8 and TRBJ1-1; D unclear. The germline CDR1 and CDR2 sequences are SGHVS and FQNEAQ. The CDR3 runs 11 residues. With 0 bases removed from V and 4 bases from J, the gap between germline ends came to 0 bases.

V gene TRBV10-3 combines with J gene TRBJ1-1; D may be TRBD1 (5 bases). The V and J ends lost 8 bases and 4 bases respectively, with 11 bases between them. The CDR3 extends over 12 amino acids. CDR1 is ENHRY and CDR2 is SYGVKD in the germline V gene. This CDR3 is CAIGAGATEAFF. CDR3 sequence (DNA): TGTGCCATCGGGGCCGGGGCCACTGAAGCTTTCTTT.

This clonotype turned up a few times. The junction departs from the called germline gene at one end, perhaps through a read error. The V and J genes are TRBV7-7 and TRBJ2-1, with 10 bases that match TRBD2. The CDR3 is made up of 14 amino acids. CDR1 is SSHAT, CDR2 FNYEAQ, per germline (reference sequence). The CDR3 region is CASSPLTSGIEQFF. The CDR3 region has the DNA TGTGCTAGCAGCCCTCTTACTAGCGGGATTGAGCAGTTCTTC. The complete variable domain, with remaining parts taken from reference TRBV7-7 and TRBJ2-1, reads GAGVSQSPRYKVTKRGQDVTLRCDPISSHATLYWYQQALGQGPEFLTYFNYEAQPDKSGLPSDRFSAERPEGSISTLTIQRTEQRDSAMYRCASSPLTSGIEQFFGPGTRLTVL.

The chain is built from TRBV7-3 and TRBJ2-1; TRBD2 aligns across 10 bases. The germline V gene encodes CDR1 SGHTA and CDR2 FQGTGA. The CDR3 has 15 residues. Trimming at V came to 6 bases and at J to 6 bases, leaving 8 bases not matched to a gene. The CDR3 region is CASSRTSGSANEQFF. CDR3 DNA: TGTGCCAGCAGTCGGACTAGCGGTAGCGCCAATGAGCAGTTCTTC.

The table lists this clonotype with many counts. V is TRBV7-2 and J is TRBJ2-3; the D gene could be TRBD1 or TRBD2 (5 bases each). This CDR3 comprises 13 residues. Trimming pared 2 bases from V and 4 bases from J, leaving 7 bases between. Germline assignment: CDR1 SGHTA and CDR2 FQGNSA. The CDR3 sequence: CASSLSGPDTQYF. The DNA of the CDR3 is TGTGCCAGCAGCTTATCGGGGCCAGATACGCAGTATTTT. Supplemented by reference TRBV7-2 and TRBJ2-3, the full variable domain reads GAGVSQSPSNKVTEKGKDVELRCDPISGHTALYWYRQSLGQGLEFLIYFQGNSAPDKSGLPSDRFSAERTGGSVSTLTIQRTQQEDSAVYLCASSLSGPDTQYFGPGTRLTVL.

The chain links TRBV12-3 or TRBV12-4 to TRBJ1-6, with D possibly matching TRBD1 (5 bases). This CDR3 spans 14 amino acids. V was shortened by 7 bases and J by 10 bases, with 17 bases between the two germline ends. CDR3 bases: TGTGCCAGCACCCCCCCCGGGGGTCGCTCACCCCTCCACTTT. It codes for CASTPPGGRSPLHF.

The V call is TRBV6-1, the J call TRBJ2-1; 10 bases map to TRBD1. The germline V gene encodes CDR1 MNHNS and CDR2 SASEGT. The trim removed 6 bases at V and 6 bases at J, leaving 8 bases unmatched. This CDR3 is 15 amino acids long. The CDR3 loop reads CASREGTGDLNEQFF. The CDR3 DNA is TGTGCCAGCAGGGAGGGGACAGGGGACCTCAATGAGCAGTTCTTC.

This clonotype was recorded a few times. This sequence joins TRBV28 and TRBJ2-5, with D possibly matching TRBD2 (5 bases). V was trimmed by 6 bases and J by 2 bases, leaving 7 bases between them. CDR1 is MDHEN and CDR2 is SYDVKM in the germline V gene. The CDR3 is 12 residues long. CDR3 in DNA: TGTGCCAGCAGCTGGGAGCAAGAGACCCAGTACTTC. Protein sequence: CASSWEQETQYF.

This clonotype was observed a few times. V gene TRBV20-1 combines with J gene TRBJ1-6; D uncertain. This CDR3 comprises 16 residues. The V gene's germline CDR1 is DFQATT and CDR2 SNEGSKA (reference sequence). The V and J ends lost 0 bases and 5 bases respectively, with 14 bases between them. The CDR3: CSARDGRQPDNSPLHF. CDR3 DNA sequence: TGCAGTGCTAGAGATGGGCGGCAGCCGGATAATTCACCCCTCCACTTT.

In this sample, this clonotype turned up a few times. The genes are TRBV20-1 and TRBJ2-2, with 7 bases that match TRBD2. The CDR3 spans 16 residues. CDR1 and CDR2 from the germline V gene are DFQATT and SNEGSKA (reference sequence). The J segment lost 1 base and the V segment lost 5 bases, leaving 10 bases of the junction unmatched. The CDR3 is CSALPRLAVNTGELFF. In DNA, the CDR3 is TGCAGTGCTTTGCCCCGGCTAGCGGTGAACACCGGGGAGCTGTTTTTT.

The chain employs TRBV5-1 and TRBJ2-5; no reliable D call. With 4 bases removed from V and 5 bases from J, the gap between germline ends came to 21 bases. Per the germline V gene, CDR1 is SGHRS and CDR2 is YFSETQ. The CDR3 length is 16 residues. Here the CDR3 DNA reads TGCGCCAGCAGCCATAGCCCGGGCCGTGGTTCGGAGACCCAGTACTTC. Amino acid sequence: CASSHSPGRGSETQYF.

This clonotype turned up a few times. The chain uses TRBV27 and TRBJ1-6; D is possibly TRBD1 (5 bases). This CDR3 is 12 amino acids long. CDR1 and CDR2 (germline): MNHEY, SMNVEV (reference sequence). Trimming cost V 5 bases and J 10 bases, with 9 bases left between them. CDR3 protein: CASSGGLSPLHF. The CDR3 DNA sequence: TGTGCCAGCAGTGGGGGTCTATCACCCCTCCACTTT.

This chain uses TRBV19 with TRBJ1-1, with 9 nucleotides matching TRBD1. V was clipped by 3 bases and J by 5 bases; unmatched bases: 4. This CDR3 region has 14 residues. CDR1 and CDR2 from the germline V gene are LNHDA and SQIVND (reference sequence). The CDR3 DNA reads TGTGCCAGTAGTATTCTGGGACAGGGTACTGAAGCTTTCTTT. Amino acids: CASSILGQGTEAFF. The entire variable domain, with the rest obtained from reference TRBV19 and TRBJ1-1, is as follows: DGGITQSPKYLFRKEGQNVTLSCEQNLNHDAMYWYRQDPGQGLRLIYYSQIVNDFQKGDIAEGYSVSREKKESFPLTVTSAQKNPTAFYLCASSILGQGTEAFFGQGTRLTVV.

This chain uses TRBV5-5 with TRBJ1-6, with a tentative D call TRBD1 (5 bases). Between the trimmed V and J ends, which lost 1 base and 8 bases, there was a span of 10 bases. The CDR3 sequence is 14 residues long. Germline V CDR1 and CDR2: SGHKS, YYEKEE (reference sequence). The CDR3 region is CASSLPPGDSPLHF. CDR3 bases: TGTGCCAGCAGCTTGCCGCCGGGGGATTCACCCCTCCACTTT.